The rows below give T cell receptor beta chains drawn from one sample of a study of cytomegalovirus exposure and HLA in healthy donors. Sequencing was performed with immunoSEQ multiplex PCR; in TCRdb, only in-frame clones are kept and a portion is missing. The table records about 120,000 clones, roughly 69% of them present only once. Input material: PBMCs. The receptors shown here come from a woman between 40 and 50 years old in good health and CMV-seropositive. Both conserved end residues are part of each CDR3. Fields, in order: clone size, D gene, J gene, V gene, CDR3 protein, CDR3 DNA. A D gene is named only where the DNA matches it firmly. Not every row has a clone size; where given, it reads once, few, many or a size class.

clone size: -; D gene: TRBD2; J gene: TRBJ2-5; V gene: TRBV6-6; CDR3 protein: CASRTLAGGLETQYF; CDR3 DNA: TGTGCCAGCAGAACACTAGCGGGGGGTTTAGAGACCCAGTACTTC
clone size: -; D gene: -; J gene: TRBJ1-1; V gene: TRBV4-3; CDR3 protein: CASSQEQGAEAFF; CDR3 DNA: TGCGCCAGCAGCCAAGAACAGGGCGCTGAAGCTTTCTTT
clone size: -; D gene: TRBD1; J gene: TRBJ1-5; V gene: TRBV2; CDR3 protein: CASTGTGGNQPQHF; CDR3 DNA: TGTGCCAGCACCGGGACAGGGGGTAATCAGCCCCAGCATTTT
clone size: -; D gene: TRBD1; J gene: TRBJ1-2; V gene: TRBV5-4; CDR3 protein: CASSIGQGSVPNYGYTF; CDR3 DNA: TGTGCCAGCAGCATAGGACAGGGGAGCGTCCCTAACTATGGCTACACCTTC
clone size: few; D gene: -; J gene: TRBJ1-1; V gene: TRBV5-6; CDR3 protein: CASSRDLTEAFF; CDR3 DNA: TGTGCCAGCAGCCGAGATTTAACTGAAGCTTTCTTT
clone size: once; D gene: -; J gene: TRBJ2-6; V gene: TRBV12-5; CDR3 protein: CASGLGTTTGANVLTF; CDR3 DNA: TGTGCTAGTGGTTTGGGCACAACTACTGGGGCCAACGTCCTGACTTTC
clone size: -; D gene: TRBD1; J gene: TRBJ2-7; V gene: TRBV5-4; CDR3 protein: CASSLEGARATSLDGAQYF; CDR3 DNA: TGTGCCAGCAGCTTGGAGGGGGCAAGGGCTACGAGCTTAGACGGGGCGCAGTACTTC
clone size: -; D gene: TRBD2; J gene: TRBJ2-5; V gene: TRBV7-8; CDR3 protein: CASSPLAGGSFQETQYF; CDR3 DNA: TGTGCCAGCAGCCCCCTAGCGGGGGGGTCTTTTCAAGAGACCCAGTACTTC
clone size: -; D gene: TRBD1; J gene: TRBJ1-4; V gene: TRBV5-1; CDR3 protein: CASQTGAYPVNEKLFF; CDR3 DNA: TGCGCCAGCCAGACAGGGGCGTACCCAGTTAATGAAAAACTGTTTTTT
clone size: -; D gene: TRBD1; J gene: TRBJ2-7; V gene: TRBV2; CDR3 protein: CATLGVGQGSYEQYF; CDR3 DNA: TGTGCCACCCTCGGAGTGGGACAGGGCTCCTACGAGCAGTACTTC
clone size: -; D gene: TRBD1; J gene: TRBJ2-7; V gene: TRBV6-1; CDR3 protein: CASSSGQATSYEQYF; CDR3 DNA: TGTGCCAGCAGTAGCGGACAGGCGACTTCCTACGAGCAGTACTTC
clone size: -; D gene: TRBD1; J gene: TRBJ2-7; V gene: TRBV19; CDR3 protein: CASNSRAGGIYEQYF; CDR3 DNA: TGTGCCAGCAACTCTCGGGCAGGGGGCATCTACGAGCAGTACTTC
clone size: -; D gene: TRBD1; J gene: TRBJ1-2; V gene: TRBV7-2; CDR3 protein: CASSFSPGQSNYGYTF; CDR3 DNA: TGTGCCAGCAGCTTCTCTCCGGGACAGTCTAACTATGGCTACACCTTC
clone size: -; D gene: -; J gene: TRBJ1-6; V gene: TRBV14; CDR3 protein: CASSLRRSSYNSPLHF; CDR3 DNA: TGTGCCAGCAGCCTCAGGAGGAGCTCCTATAATTCACCCCTCCACTTT
clone size: -; D gene: -; J gene: TRBJ1-2; V gene: TRBV29-1; CDR3 protein: CSTADGYTF; CDR3 DNA: TGCAGCACGGCGGATGGCTACACCTTC
clone size: -; D gene: TRBD1; J gene: TRBJ2-1; V gene: TRBV10-3; CDR3 protein: CAINPGTGDNEQFF; CDR3 DNA: TGTGCCATCAACCCCGGGACAGGGGATAATGAGCAGTTCTTC
clone size: -; D gene: TRBD1; J gene: TRBJ2-7; V gene: TRBV18; CDR3 protein: CASSMGQGQYEQYF; CDR3 DNA: TGTGCCAGCTCAATGGGACAGGGACAGTACGAGCAGTACTTC
clone size: -; D gene: -; J gene: TRBJ2-1; V gene: TRBV29-1; CDR3 protein: CSVSIGGNEQFF; CDR3 DNA: TGCAGCGTCTCCATAGGGGGCAATGAGCAGTTCTTC
clone size: -; D gene: -; J gene: TRBJ2-4; V gene: TRBV7-7; CDR3 protein: CASSAGLDDIQYF; CDR3 DNA: TGTGCTAGCAGCGCGGGGTTGGATGACATTCAGTACTTC
clone size: -; D gene: TRBD2; J gene: TRBJ2-3; V gene: TRBV18; CDR3 protein: CASADLADTDTQYF; CDR3 DNA: TGTGCCAGCGCCGATCTAGCGGACACAGATACGCAGTATTTT
clone size: -; D gene: -; J gene: TRBJ1-2; V gene: TRBV5-4; CDR3 protein: CASSLQGDGYTF; CDR3 DNA: TGTGCCAGCAGCTTACAGGGAGATGGCTACACCTTC
clone size: -; D gene: -; J gene: TRBJ2-5; V gene: TRBV7-2; CDR3 protein: CASSPGGAGGPLETQYF; CDR3 DNA: TGTGCCAGCAGCCCAGGGGGCGCGGGGGGGCCTTTGGAGACCCAGTACTTC
clone size: -; D gene: TRBD1; J gene: TRBJ2-7; V gene: TRBV4-3; CDR3 protein: CASSLRGGPSYEQYF; CDR3 DNA: TGCGCCAGCAGCCTCCGAGGGGGCCCCTCCTACGAGCAGTACTTC
clone size: -; D gene: TRBD1; J gene: TRBJ1-1; V gene: TRBV9; CDR3 protein: CASSSPPGQHLNTEAFF; CDR3 DNA: TGTGCCAGCAGCTCCCCCCCGGGACAGCACCTGAACACTGAAGCTTTCTTT
clone size: few; D gene: TRBD1; J gene: TRBJ2-7; V gene: TRBV10-3; CDR3 protein: CAISGTGGPREQYF; CDR3 DNA: TGTGCCATCAGTGGGACAGGGGGGCCCAGGGAGCAGTACTTC
clone size: -; D gene: TRBD1; J gene: TRBJ2-6; V gene: TRBV2; CDR3 protein: CASSETGGPGANVLTF; CDR3 DNA: TGTGCCAGCAGTGAAACAGGGGGCCCTGGGGCCAACGTCCTGACTTTC
clone size: -; D gene: -; J gene: TRBJ1-1; V gene: TRBV6-4; CDR3 protein: CASSDPSIRLPEAFF; CDR3 DNA: TGTGCCAGCAGTGACCCCTCGATACGGTTACCTGAAGCTTTCTTT
clone size: few; D gene: -; J gene: TRBJ2-7; V gene: TRBV19; CDR3 protein: CASSPGHSIYEQYF; CDR3 DNA: TGTGCCAGTAGTCCGGGACACAGCATTTACGAGCAGTACTTC
clone size: -; D gene: TRBD1; J gene: TRBJ1-1; V gene: TRBV5-1; CDR3 protein: CASSSLQGYTEAFF; CDR3 DNA: TGCGCCAGCAGCTCATTACAGGGGTACACTGAAGCTTTCTTT
clone size: -; D gene: TRBD1; J gene: TRBJ2-2; V gene: TRBV5-4; CDR3 protein: CASSPGTADRATGELFF; CDR3 DNA: TGTGCCAGCAGCCCCGGTACGGCTGACAGGGCCACCGGGGAGCTGTTTTTT
clone size: few; D gene: -; J gene: TRBJ2-5; V gene: TRBV21-1; CDR3 protein: CASSIPPAGGQKTQYF; CDR3 DNA: TGTGCCAGCAGCATCCCCCCCGCGGGGGGTCAAAAGACCCAGTACTTC
clone size: -; D gene: TRBD1; J gene: TRBJ1-6; V gene: TRBV6-5; CDR3 protein: CASSLRGENNSPLHF; CDR3 DNA: TGTGCCAGCAGCCTCAGGGGGGAAAATAATTCACCCCTCCACTTT
clone size: -; D gene: TRBD1; J gene: TRBJ1-4; V gene: TRBV5-1; CDR3 protein: CASSPGGRNEKLFF; CDR3 DNA: TGCGCCAGCAGTCCAGGGGGTCGGAATGAAAAACTGTTTTTT
clone size: -; D gene: -; J gene: TRBJ2-3; V gene: TRBV5-1; CDR3 protein: CASRIGLTGDTQYF; CDR3 DNA: TGCGCCAGCAGAATTGGCCTAACCGGGGATACGCAGTATTTT
clone size: -; D gene: -; J gene: TRBJ2-1; V gene: TRBV7-7; CDR3 protein: CASSPGISNNEQFF; CDR3 DNA: TGTGCCAGCAGCCCGGGGATATCGAACAATGAGCAGTTCTTC
clone size: few; D gene: TRBD1; J gene: TRBJ1-1; V gene: TRBV29-1; CDR3 protein: CSVERQGGTEAFF; CDR3 DNA: TGCAGCGTTGAAAGACAGGGAGGCACTGAAGCTTTCTTT
clone size: -; D gene: -; J gene: TRBJ2-5; V gene: TRBV9; CDR3 protein: CASSISPASETQYF; CDR3 DNA: TGTGCCAGCAGCATTAGCCCAGCGTCAGAGACCCAGTACTTC
clone size: -; D gene: TRBD2; J gene: TRBJ2-5; V gene: TRBV10-3; CDR3 protein: CAISGYSGETQYF; CDR3 DNA: TGTGCCATCAGTGGCTATAGCGGGGAGACCCAGTACTTC
clone size: -; D gene: TRBD1; J gene: TRBJ1-1; V gene: TRBV18; CDR3 protein: CASSPSDRGTEAFF; CDR3 DNA: TGTGCCAGCTCACCCTCGGACAGGGGCACTGAAGCTTTCTTT
clone size: -; D gene: TRBD1; J gene: TRBJ2-1; V gene: TRBV6-5; CDR3 protein: CASSYLDRVGYNEQFF; CDR3 DNA: TGTGCCAGCAGTTACCTCGACAGGGTTGGGTACAATGAGCAGTTCTTC